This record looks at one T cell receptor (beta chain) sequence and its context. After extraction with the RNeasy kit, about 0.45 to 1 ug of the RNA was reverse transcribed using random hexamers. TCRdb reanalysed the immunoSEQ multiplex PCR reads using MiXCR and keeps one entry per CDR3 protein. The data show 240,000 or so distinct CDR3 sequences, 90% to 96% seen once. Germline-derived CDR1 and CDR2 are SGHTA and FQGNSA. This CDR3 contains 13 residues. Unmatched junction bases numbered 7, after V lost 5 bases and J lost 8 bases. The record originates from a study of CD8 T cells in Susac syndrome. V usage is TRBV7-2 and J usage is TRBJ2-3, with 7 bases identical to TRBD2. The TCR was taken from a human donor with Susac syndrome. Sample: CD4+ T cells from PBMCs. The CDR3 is CASSPRLAGTQYF. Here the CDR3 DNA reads TGTGCCAGCAGCCCTCGATTAGCGGGTACGCAGTATTTT.